These 29 T cell receptor beta chains share one sample of origin, sequenced in a study of blood T cell repertoires in COVID-19. TCRdb keeps only in-frame clones here, not all; method: immunoSEQ multiplex PCR. The table lists approximately 100,000 clones, roughly 79% of them singletons. Sequenced input: peripheral blood. All receptors derive from a man between 70 and 80 years old with acute or convalescent COVID-19.

The V call is TRBV2, the J call TRBJ1-2, with D unclear. The V end was cut by 9 bases, the J end by 0 bases, with 14 bases between. CDR3 length: 14 residues. Germline assignment: CDR1 SNHLY and CDR2 FYNNEI. The CDR3 sequence: CARVRVGANYGYTF. CDR3 sequence (DNA): TGTGCCAGGGTGCGGGTGGGAGCTAACTATGGCTACACCTTC.

V and J are TRBV3-1 (or the pseudogene TRBV3-2) and TRBJ1-5, with D uncertain. V lost 1 base, J lost 2 bases, and 3 bases lay in between. Germline-derived CDR1 and CDR2 are LGHDT and YNNKEL (reference sequence). The CDR3 loop spans 13 amino acids. The CDR3 coding sequence is TGTGCCAGCAGCCAAGGCGGCAATCAGCCCCAGCATTTT. It is translated as CASSQGGNQPQHF.

The chain carries TRBV11-1 and TRBJ2-5; a possible D gene is TRBD1 (5 bases). Per the germline V gene, CDR1 is SGHAT and CDR2 is FQDESV (reference sequence). Deletions cut 1 base from V and 2 bases from J, with 5 bases between. This CDR3 has 13 amino acids. The CDR3 nucleotides read TGTGCCAGCAGCTTAGGACAGCAAGAGACCCAGTACTTC. Encoded protein: CASSLGQQETQYF.

The chain couples TRBV5-6 to TRBJ2-3; perhaps TRBD2 as D (6 bases). Germline assignment: CDR1 SGHDT and CDR2 YYEEEE. The length of the CDR3 is 15 residues. Trimming shortened V by 5 bases and J by 0 bases, and 13 bases separated the two germline ends. The CDR3 loop is CASRMRGTSTDTQYF. In DNA, the CDR3 is TGTGCCAGCAGGATGCGGGGAACTAGCACAGATACGCAGTATTTT.

The V and J genes are TRBV28 and TRBJ1-5, with a weak D call TRBD1 (6 bases). The germline V gene encodes CDR1 MDHEN and CDR2 SYDVKM. This CDR3 contains 17 residues. V was clipped by 7 bases and J by 2 bases, with 21 bases between them. CDR3 residues: CASTGGRERAGNQPQHF. The CDR3 DNA reads as TGTGCCAGCACGGGGGGCAGGGAGCGGGCGGGCAATCAGCCCCAGCATTTT.

This clone was found a few times. The chain combines TRBV19 with TRBJ1-1, with D possibly being TRBD1 (5 bases). V lost 4 bases to trimming and J lost 3 bases, with 15 bases between them. The CDR3 length is 15 residues. The germline V gene encodes CDR1 LNHDA and CDR2 SQIVND (reference sequence). The CDR3 DNA reads TGTGCCAGTAGTACCCGGGGGGGACGGGACACTGAAGCTTTCTTT. It yields the protein CASSTRGGRDTEAFF.

The chain is built from TRBV4-1 and TRBJ2-3; D remains ambiguous. This CDR3 contains 13 residues. The germline V and J ends were trimmed by 5 bases and 6 bases, with 12 bases remaining between them. Germline values: CDR1 MGHRA, CDR2 YSYEKL. CDR3 DNA: TGCGCCAGCAGCTCCGGTCCTTCCGATACGCAGTATTTT. As protein: CASSSGPSDTQYF.

The gene calls are TRBV30 and TRBJ2-2; D may be TRBD2 (8 bases). This CDR3 region has 14 residues. The germline V gene encodes CDR1 GTSNPN and CDR2 SVGIG (reference sequence). The ends were cut back, 2 bases at V and 6 bases at J, with 13 bases in the middle. The CDR3 reads CAWSRGGQSGELFF. In DNA form, the CDR3 reads TGTGCCTGGAGTCGGGGGGGACAGTCCGGGGAGCTGTTTTTT.

For the CDR3, the DNA is TGTGCCAGCAGTTACTCAAGACTTGAAACCCGGGGCTACACCTTC. This encodes CASSYSRLETRGYTF. The chain has TRBV6-2 or TRBV6-3 and TRBJ1-2; D is ambiguous. Deletions cut 0 bases from V and 8 bases from J, with 16 bases between. The CDR3 is 15 residues long. Per germline, CDR1 MNHEY and CDR2 SVGEGT.

The chain joins TRBV7-9 to TRBJ1-6; a weak D match, TRBD1 (5 bases). From germline, CDR1 is SEHNR and CDR2 FQNEAQ (reference sequence). The V and J ends lost 8 bases and 3 bases respectively, with 11 bases between them. The CDR3 has 14 amino acids. This CDR3 reads CASQGFLYNSPLHF. For the CDR3, the DNA is TGTGCCAGCCAGGGTTTTCTCTATAATTCACCCCTCCACTTT.

The genes are TRBV7-9 and TRBJ2-6; TRBD1 is a possible D gene (6 bases). Trimming cost V 1 base and J 1 base, with 14 bases left between them. The CDR3 length is 18 residues. The V gene's germline CDR1 is SEHNR and CDR2 FQNEAQ (reference sequence). The CDR3 protein is CASSLGQGRSSGANVLTF. The CDR3 DNA sequence: TGTGCCAGCAGCTTAGGCCAGGGGAGAAGTTCTGGGGCCAACGTCCTGACTTTC.

This clone occurred once. J is TRBJ1-3 and V is TRBV30; weak D call: TRBD1 (5 bases). The germline CDR1 and CDR2 sequences are GTSNPN and SVGIG (reference sequence). V was pared by 0 bases and J by 4 bases, with 7 bases between. This CDR3 contains 13 residues. The CDR3 region has the DNA TGTGCCTGGAGTGTGTCAGGGGGAAACACCATATATTTT. It yields the protein CAWSVSGGNTIYF. Full variable domain (rest looked up from reference TRBV30 and TRBJ1-3): SQTIHQWPATLVQPVGSPLSLECTVEGTSNPNLYWYRQAAGRGLQLLFYSVGIGQISSEVPQNLSASRPQDRQFILSSKKLLLSDSGFYLCAWSVSGGNTIYFGEGSWLTVV.

V and J are TRBV27 and TRBJ2-7, with D possibly matching TRBD1 (6 bases). There are 13 residues in the CDR3. The germline V and J ends were trimmed by 6 bases and 2 bases, with 11 bases remaining between them. The germline gives CDR1 MNHEY, CDR2 SMNVEV (reference sequence). CDR3 nucleotides: TGTGCCAGCAGGACGGACAGTGCCTACGAGCAGTACTTC. Its translation: CASRTDSAYEQYF.

This clone is a singleton in its sample. CDR3 in amino acids: CASSYSMGAGGLRAYEQYF. The CDR3 DNA is TGTGCCAGCAGTTACTCGATGGGCGCGGGAGGCCTTAGAGCCTACGAGCAGTACTTC. This chain links TRBV6-2 or TRBV6-3 with TRBJ2-7, with 8 bases lining up with TRBD2. The CDR3 consists of 19 residues. V was clipped by 0 bases and J by 2 bases; unmatched bases: 15. The germline CDR1 and CDR2 sequences are MNHEY and SVGEGT.

This clone came up once. The chain combines TRBV11-3 with TRBJ2-2, with D maybe TRBD2 (7 bases). Germline CDR1 and CDR2: SGHNT and YENEEA. V was shortened by 5 bases and J by 7 bases, with 17 bases between the two germline ends. The CDR3 totals 15 residues. CDR3 sequence: CASSVGGGAFGELFF. In nucleotides, the CDR3 is TGTGCCAGCAGCGTAGGCGGGGGCGCATTCGGGGAGCTGTTTTTT.

The chain uses TRBV4-1 and TRBJ2-7; 9 bases align to TRBD1. The CDR3 is 16 amino acids. The germline V gene encodes CDR1 MGHRA and CDR2 YSYEKL. Trimming removed 3 bases from V and 2 bases from J; junction bases left unmatched: 8. DNA for the CDR3: TGCGCCAGCAGCCAGCGGACAGGGGTCGAAGCCTACGAGCAGTACTTC. Translation gives CASSQRTGVEAYEQYF.

The V gene is TRBV7-9, the J gene TRBJ1-1; D is undetermined. Germline CDR1 is SEHNR and CDR2 is FQNEAQ (reference sequence). There are 13 residues in the CDR3. V was shortened by 3 bases and J by 1 base, with 6 bases between the two germline ends. CDR3 in amino acids: CASSLAQNTEAFF. In nucleotides, the CDR3 is TGTGCCAGCAGCTTGGCCCAGAACACTGAAGCTTTCTTT.

This clone appeared a few times. The chain recombines TRBV5-5 with TRBJ1-2; 7 nucleotides match TRBD1. The ends lost 3 bases at V and 8 bases at J; junction bases unmatched: 10. The length of the CDR3 is 14 residues. Germline V gene sequence: CDR1 SGHKS, CDR2 YYEKEE (reference sequence). The CDR3 DNA reads TGTGCCAGCAGCTCGAGACAGGGATCCTTCGGCTACACCTTC. It translates to CASSSRQGSFGYTF.

Here the CDR3 reads CATRGFDTGELFF. The CDR3 nucleotides read TGTGCCACCCGCGGGTTCGACACCGGGGAGCTGTTTTTT. The J gene is TRBJ2-2, the V gene TRBV24-1, with a possible D match to TRBD2 (5 bases). With 9 bases removed from V and 3 bases from J, the gap between germline ends came to 10 bases. The germline V gene has CDR1 KGHDR and CDR2 SFDVKD. The CDR3 covers 13 residues.

The chain uses TRBV6-5 and TRBJ2-7; perhaps TRBD1 as D (6 bases). The ends were cut back, 6 bases at V and 5 bases at J, with 8 bases in the middle. In germline, CDR1 is MNHEY, CDR2 SVGAGI. The CDR3 loop spans 11 amino acids. CDR3 nucleotide sequence: TGTGCCAGCAGGCAGGGGAACGAGCAGTACTTC. Its protein product is CASRQGNEQYF.

The chain recombines TRBV7-2 with TRBJ1-1, with a tentative D call TRBD1 (5 bases). Trimming pared 6 bases from V and 0 bases from J, leaving 14 bases between. The germline V gene encodes CDR1 SGHTA and CDR2 FQGNSA. The CDR3 is made up of 15 amino acids. This CDR3 reads CASSLQGPMNTEAFF. CDR3 DNA: TGTGCCAGCAGTCTCCAGGGTCCGATGAACACTGAAGCTTTCTTT.

The genes are TRBV27 and TRBJ1-1; D ambiguous. The CDR3 loop spans 14 amino acids. Germline V CDR1 and CDR2: MNHEY, SMNVEV (reference sequence). Trimming took 9 bases from V and 4 from J, leaving 18 bases between them. The CDR3 region has the DNA TGTGCCAGTTCAACAGCGGGGTATGGCACTGAAGCTTTCTTT. Amino acids: CASSTAGYGTEAFF.

The chain links TRBV5-4 to TRBJ1-5; no firm D call. The CDR3 contains 14 residues. Germline CDR1 and CDR2: SGHNT and YYREEE (reference sequence). V was trimmed by 9 bases and J by 3 bases, leaving 16 bases between them. CDR3 coding DNA: TGTGCCACAACAAATCGGGGAGACAATCAGCCCCAGCATTTT. Amino acid sequence: CATTNRGDNQPQHF.

This clone was seen a few times. The chain uses TRBV7-2 and TRBJ1-3, with D unclear. V gave up 4 bases and J gave up 6 bases, with 4 bases separating them. The CDR3 is 11 residues long. CDR1 is SGHTA, CDR2 FQGNSA, per germline. CDR3 nucleotide sequence: TGTGCCAGCAGCTCCTTAAACACCATATATTTT. Translated, it gives CASSSLNTIYF.

The genes are TRBV5-3 and TRBJ2-7, with 15 bases that match TRBD2. Being an ORF, TRBV5-3 has a function that is uncertain. Trimming took 2 bases from V and 3 from J; bases not matched to a gene: 6. The CDR3 runs to 17 residues. The CDR3 nucleotides are TGTGCCAGAAGCTTTGGACTAGCGGGGGGGCCGGGCTACGAGCAGTACTTC. Protein: CARSFGLAGGPGYEQYF.

CDR3 protein: CASRGGQSNTEAFF. In DNA, the CDR3 is TGTGCCAGCAGGGGGGGACAGTCGAACACTGAAGCTTTCTTT. V and J are TRBV6-5 and TRBJ1-1, with TRBD1 identical over 7 bases. This CDR3 is built from 14 residues. The V gene's germline CDR1 is MNHEY and CDR2 SVGAGI. Trimming cost V 6 bases and J 1 base; bases outside gene matches: 5.

This clone is a singleton in its sample. The CDR3 loop reads CASSTATSVGTDTQYF. The CDR3, as DNA: TGTGCCAGCAGTACTGCTACTTCGGTAGGCACAGATACGCAGTATTTT. The rearrangement uses TRBV6-2 or TRBV6-3 and TRBJ2-3; D is undetermined. Trimming took off 5 bases at V and 1 base at J, with 16 bases between the two ends. Germline loops: CDR1 MNHEY, CDR2 SVGEGT. This CDR3 is built from 16 residues.

CDR3: CASSIQGVGSGANVLTF. CDR3 nucleotide sequence: TGTGCCAGTAGTATACAGGGCGTGGGGTCTGGGGCCAACGTCCTGACTTTC. V is TRBV19 and J is TRBJ2-6, with D possibly TRBD1 on 5 matching bases. V was trimmed by 2 bases and J by 1 base, leaving 12 bases between them. CDR3 size: 17 residues. Germline CDR1 and CDR2: LNHDA and SQIVND (reference sequence).

This clone appeared once. This chain uses TRBV7-2 with TRBJ2-4; D is undetermined. Germline loops: CDR1 SGHTA, CDR2 FQGNSA. Trimming cost V 1 base and J 12 bases, with 13 bases left between them. The CDR3 is 13 amino acids. The CDR3 loop reads CASSLVGLPTQYF. The CDR3 DNA is TGTGCCAGCAGCTTAGTTGGGCTCCCAACTCAGTACTTC. The full variable domain, with the rest looked up from reference TRBV7-2 and TRBJ2-4, is GAGVSQSPSNKVTEKGKDVELRCDPISGHTALYWYRQSLGQGLEFLIYFQGNSAPDKSGLPSDRFSAERTGGSVSTLTIQRTQQEDSAVYLCASSLVGLPTQYFGAGTRLSVL.